Below are 28 T cell receptor beta chains sequenced from a single sample in a study of T cells in localized non-small cell lung cancer. The protocol was immunoSEQ multiplex PCR, while the TCRdb copy is restricted to in-frame clones and leaves out a portion. The sample lists 7,000 to 10,000 clones, roughly three fifths occurring once. This material consisted of lymph node tissue, taken before any cancer treatment. Receptors were obtained from a male donor aged 60 or over with stage I squamous cell lung carcinoma.

To note about this clone: As the CDR3 is not closed by the conserved phenylalanine or tryptophan, this likely results from a read error. Because the CDR3's place on the DNA is in doubt, the DNA is left out and the CDR3 is given as listed by TCRdb. The chain combines TRBV30 with TRBJ2-7; the table's D gene call, TRBD1, was not cross checked with the DNA. CDR1 is GTSNPN, CDR2 SVGIG, per germline (reference sequence). The CDR3 totals 11 residues, both ends included. The CDR3 sequence: CAWSRNRDIFL.

This clone was recorded a few times. The V call is TRBV9, the J call TRBJ2-1; D is perhaps TRBD2 (6 bases). This CDR3 has 13 amino acids. The germline gives CDR1 SGDLS, CDR2 YYNGEE. V lost 0 bases to trimming and J lost 7 bases, with 8 bases between them. In DNA form, the CDR3 reads TGTGCCAGCAGCGTAGATAGCGGTAATGAGCAGTTCTTC. This translates into CASSVDSGNEQFF.

This clone was detected a few times. The V gene is TRBV6-7, the J gene TRBJ2-3; 8 bases map to TRBD1. TRBV6-7 is marked as an open reading frame, function uncertain. The CDR3 has 16 amino acids. V was clipped by 6 bases and J by 3 bases; unmatched bases: 11. CDR3 amino acids: CASRDPGGAWTDTQYF. Here the CDR3 DNA reads TGTGCCAGCAGGGATCCAGGGGGCGCGTGGACAGATACGCAGTATTTT.

This clone appeared many times. The V and J genes are TRBV6-8 and TRBJ1-5; TRBD1 is a possible D gene (6 bases). The CDR3 is 15 residues long. From germline, CDR1 is MNHGY and CDR2 SAAAGT. Trimming took 0 bases from V and 6 from J, leaving 12 bases between them. CDR3 in amino acids: CASSYSGGAGQPQHF. In nucleotides, the CDR3 is TGTGCCAGCAGTTACTCGGGGGGGGCTGGTCAGCCCCAGCATTTT.

The chain links TRBV12-5 to TRBJ2-3; 9 bases agree with TRBD2. From germline, CDR1 is LGHNT and CDR2 FRNRAP. The ends lost 1 base at V and 4 bases at J; junction bases unmatched: 9. The CDR3 spans 17 residues. CDR3 nucleotide sequence: TGTGCTAGTGGTTTGGGAGGTAGCGGGAGACGAGCAGATACGCAGTATTTT. Translated, it gives CASGLGGSGRRADTQYF.

The CDR3 protein is CAIGAVTGLGYNEQFF. CDR3 sequence (DNA): TGTGCCATCGGAGCCGTTACAGGGTTGGGATACAATGAGCAGTTCTTC. The chain is built from TRBV6-4 and TRBJ2-1, with D perhaps TRBD1 (6 bases). Trimming took off 10 bases at V and 4 bases at J, with 23 bases between the two ends. The CDR3 is 16 amino acids. CDR1 MRHNA and CDR2 SNTAGT come from the germline V gene.

This sequence joins TRBV11-3 and TRBJ1-1; TRBD1 might be the D (5 bases). The V end was cut by 4 bases, the J end by 7 bases, with 16 bases between. This CDR3 has 14 amino acids. Germline V gives CDR1 SGHNT, CDR2 YENEEA. DNA of the CDR3: TGTGCCAGCAGCTCCTATGGGGCCTCGGGTGAAGCTTTCTTT. Translation: CASSSYGASGEAFF.

The chain recombines TRBV2 with TRBJ2-7; 7 bases map to TRBD2. J lost 6 bases, V lost 7 bases, and 12 bases had no gene match. CDR3 length: 14 residues. Germline V gives CDR1 SNHLY, CDR2 FYNNEI. Here the CDR3 DNA reads TGTGCCAGCACTATGGGGACTAACGCGAGCGAGCAGTACTTC. Protein sequence: CASTMGTNASEQYF.

V and J are TRBV19 and TRBJ1-5, with a weak D call TRBD1 (6 bases). Germline CDR1 LNHDA, CDR2 SQIVND (reference sequence). The CDR3 runs to 14 residues. V gave up 10 bases and J gave up 0 bases, with 13 bases separating them. The CDR3 sequence: CATLGGISNQPQHF. The CDR3 nucleotides are TGTGCCACTCTAGGGGGGATTAGCAATCAGCCCCAGCATTTT.

The chain combines TRBV29-1 with TRBJ2-3, with TRBD1 identical over 7 bases. Unmatched junction bases numbered 1, after V lost 6 bases and J lost 1 base. The length of the CDR3 is 12 residues. CDR1 is SQVTM, CDR2 ANQGSEA, per germline. The DNA of the CDR3 is TGCAGCGTAGGACAGGGCACAGATACGCAGTATTTT. It specifies CSVGQGTDTQYF.

This clone was picked up a small number of times. The chain recombines TRBV11-3 with TRBJ2-7, with TRBD2 matching 10 bases. Per germline, CDR1 SGHNT and CDR2 YENEEA. This CDR3 is 14 amino acids long. J lost 0 bases, V lost 6 bases, and 2 bases had no gene match. The CDR3 bases are TGTGCCAGCAGATCTAGCGGGAGCTCCTACGAGCAGTACTTC. Its protein product is CASRSSGSSYEQYF.

This clone occurred a few times. The chain carries TRBV18 and TRBJ2-7; 7 bases match TRBD1. The CDR3 length is 15 residues. The V segment lost 1 base and the J segment 6 bases; nucleotides outside the gene matches: 9. Looked up from germline, CDR1 is KGHSH and CDR2 is LQKENI. The CDR3 loop reads CASSPLATGSGEQYF. CDR3 nucleotide sequence: TGTGCCAGCTCACCACTTGCGACAGGGTCTGGCGAGCAGTACTTC.

The chain recombines TRBV15 with TRBJ2-7; D gene ambiguous. The V end lost 4 bases, the J end lost 2 bases, and 18 bases lay between the germline ends. The CDR3 extends over 16 amino acids. CDR1 is LNHNV and CDR2 is YYDKDF in the germline V gene (reference sequence). CDR3 protein: CATSKGSAVPPYEQYF. The CDR3 region has the DNA TGTGCCACCAGCAAAGGTTCGGCAGTTCCCCCCTACGAGCAGTACTTC. Drawing the rest from reference TRBV15 and TRBJ2-7, the complete variable domain is DAMVIQNPRYQVTQFGKPVTLSCSQTLNHNVMYWYQQKSSQAPKLLFHYYDKDFNNEADTPDNFQSRRPNTSFCFLDIRSPGLGDTAMYLCATSKGSAVPPYEQYFGPGTRLTVT.

The chain links TRBV19 to TRBJ2-2; D possibly corresponds to TRBD2 (6 bases). The V gene lost 5 bases and the J gene lost 2 bases, with 12 bases spanning the gap. This CDR3 comprises 15 residues. Germline V gene lookup returns CDR1 LNHDA and CDR2 SQIVND (reference sequence). For the CDR3, the DNA is TGTGCCAGTAGTGCGGGACGGCTAAACACCGGGGAGCTGTTTTTT. This sequence encodes CASSAGRLNTGELFF.

The chain combines TRBV30 with TRBJ1-5, with TRBD1 identical over 10 bases. The V and J ends lost 1 base and 6 bases, in that order; junction bases with no gene match: 3. The CDR3 is made up of 14 amino acids. Germline V lookup: CDR1 GTSNPN, CDR2 SVGIG (reference sequence). DNA of the CDR3: TGTGCCTGGAGTGCGGGACAGGGGACTCAGCCCCAGCATTTT. Amino acids: CAWSAGQGTQPQHF.

The J gene is TRBJ1-2, the V gene TRBV11-3; D might be TRBD1 (6 bases). Germline V gives CDR1 SGHNT, CDR2 YENEEA. The CDR3 has 14 amino acids. With 1 base removed from V and 4 bases from J, the gap between germline ends came to 10 bases. CDR3 bases: TGTGCCAGCAGCTTAGGGGCAGGGGCCTATGGCTACACCTTC. Its translation: CASSLGAGAYGYTF.

The chain links TRBV15 to TRBJ1-5; D is uncertain. The CDR3 covers 15 residues. The germline V and J ends were trimmed by 3 bases and 0 bases, with 9 bases remaining between them. In germline, CDR1 is LNHNV, CDR2 YYDKDF (reference sequence). The CDR3 DNA follows: TGTGCCACCAGCAGTTACAGTAATAGCAATCAGCCCCAGCATTTT. The encoded protein is CATSSYSNSNQPQHF.

The V call is TRBV19, the J call TRBJ1-2, with D hard to call. Germline V gives CDR1 LNHDA, CDR2 SQIVND (reference sequence). Trimming left V 5 bases short and J 4 bases short, with 11 bases between. The CDR3 has 13 residues. The CDR3 DNA is TGTGCCAGTAGTCCCGAACTGGGCTATGGCTACACCTTC. It is translated as CASSPELGYGYTF.

This clone was found a few times. The chain employs TRBV11-3 and TRBJ2-1, with 11 bases lining up with TRBD2. This CDR3 has 15 amino acids. V lost 5 bases, J lost 9 bases, and 9 bases stayed unmatched. CDR1 is SGHNT and CDR2 is YENEEA in the germline V gene. CDR3 loop: CASSGTSGSNTEQFF. The CDR3 DNA reads TGTGCCAGCAGCGGTACTAGCGGGAGTAATACTGAGCAGTTCTTC.

V is TRBV14 and J is TRBJ2-3; D not certain. The germline CDR1 and CDR2 sequences are SGHDN and FVKESK. CDR3 length equals 12 residues. V was clipped by 2 bases and J by 6 bases, with 6 bases between them. Written as DNA, the CDR3 is TGTGCCAGCAGCCAATTTTCCGATACGCAGTATTTT. The encoded protein is CASSQFSDTQYF. Variable domain in full (rest from reference TRBV14 and TRBJ2-3): EAGVTQFPSHSVIEKGQTVTLRCDPISGHDNLYWYRRVMGKEIKFLLHFVKESKQDESGMPNNRFLAERTGGTYSTLKVQPAELEDSGVYFCASSQFSDTQYFGPGTRLTVL.

CDR3 DNA sequence: TGTGCCAGCTCACCGAGCCGGGTCGCCACTGAAGCTTTCTTT. Translated: CASSPSRVATEAFF. This rearrangement joins TRBV18 to TRBJ1-1; D remains unclear. The CDR3 runs to 14 residues. Germline assignment: CDR1 KGHSH and CDR2 LQKENI. Between the trimmed V and J ends, which lost 3 bases and 4 bases, there was a span of 12 bases.

This clone was recorded once. The CDR3 protein is CASSNRGDTEAFF. CDR3 nucleotide sequence: TGTGCCAGCTCAAACAGGGGCGACACTGAAGCTTTCTTT. The J gene is TRBJ1-1, the V gene TRBV18; 7 nucleotides line up with TRBD1. CDR1 and CDR2 (germline): KGHSH, LQKENI. Losses at the gene ends were 5 bases for V and 3 bases for J; bases not matched to a gene: 3. The CDR3 is 13 amino acids.

The CDR3, as DNA: TGTGCCAGTAGTATTCCGGGACAGGGGGCACGGCAGCCCCAGCATTTT. Its protein product is CASSIPGQGARQPQHF. This sequence joins TRBV19 and TRBJ1-5, with 12 bases matching TRBD1. V dropped 3 bases and J dropped 7; count of bases not matched to a gene: 7. This CDR3 is built from 16 residues. Looked up from germline, CDR1 is LNHDA and CDR2 is SQIVND (reference sequence).

As for this clone: The missing conserved phenylalanine or tryptophan at the end of this CDR3 makes a read error likely. The DNA is left out, because the CDR3 cannot be placed on it with certainty; the CDR3 is given as TCRdb lists it. The V gene is TRBV6-8, the J gene TRBJ1-2; TRBD1 is the table's D call and was not checked against the DNA. The CDR3 has 14 residues if both end residues are counted. Germline assignment: CDR1 MNHGY and CDR2 SAAAGT. The CDR3 spells CASSDTNSRQGIML.

This rearrangement joins TRBV6-8 to TRBJ2-5, with D perhaps matching TRBD2 (6 bases). The CDR3 is 14 residues long. Germline CDR1 reads MNHGY; CDR2 reads SAAAGT. V was cut by 6 bases and J by 1 base, with 12 bases left in between. The CDR3 DNA reads as TGTGCCAGCAGCCAACCGGGAGCCCAAGAGACCCAGTACTTC. Translated, it gives CASSQPGAQETQYF.

The genes are TRBV5-1 and TRBJ2-7; D possibly corresponds to TRBD2 (5 bases). Germline CDR1 and CDR2: SGHRS and YFSETQ. V gave up 2 bases and J gave up 2 bases, with 11 bases separating them. This CDR3 comprises 14 residues. The CDR3 DNA sequence: TGCGCCAGCAGCTTTCAAGCGGAAGCCTACGAGCAGTACTTC. It is translated as CASSFQAEAYEQYF. Combining the CDR3 with reference TRBV5-1 and TRBJ2-7 gives the whole variable domain KAGVTQTPRYLIKTRGQQVTLSCSPISGHRSVSWYQQTPGQGLQFLFEYFSETQRNKGNFPGRFSGRQFSNSRSEMNVSTLELGDSALYLCASSFQAEAYEQYFGPGTRLTVT.

This clone has a handful of counts. The chain has TRBV28 and TRBJ2-2; 7 bases match TRBD1. Per the germline V gene, CDR1 is MDHEN and CDR2 is SYDVKM. The CDR3 length is 15 residues. V gave up 2 bases and J gave up 1 base; unmatched junction bases: 1. The CDR3 DNA reads as TGTGCCAGCAGTTTAAGACAGGGGAACACCGGGGAGCTGTTTTTT. Translated, it gives CASSLRQGNTGELFF.

This clone was observed a handful of times. The rearrangement uses TRBV11-3 and TRBJ2-7, with no clear D. Germline CDR1 and CDR2: SGHNT and YENEEA. V was clipped by 3 bases and J by 2 bases, with 11 bases between them. The CDR3 has 14 amino acids. The CDR3 nucleotides read TGTGCCAGCAGCTTGGGGTCAGGAGCCTACGAGCAGTACTTC. It encodes CASSLGSGAYEQYF.